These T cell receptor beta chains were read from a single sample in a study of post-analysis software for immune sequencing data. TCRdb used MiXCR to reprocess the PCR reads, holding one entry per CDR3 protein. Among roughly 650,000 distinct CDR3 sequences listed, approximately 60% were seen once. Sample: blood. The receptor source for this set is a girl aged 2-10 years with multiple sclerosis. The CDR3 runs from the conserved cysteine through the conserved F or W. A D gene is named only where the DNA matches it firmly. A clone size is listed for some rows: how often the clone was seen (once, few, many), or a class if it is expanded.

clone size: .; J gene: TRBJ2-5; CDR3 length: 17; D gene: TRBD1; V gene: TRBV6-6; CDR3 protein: CASSPRQGRYSEETQYF; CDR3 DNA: TGTGCCAGCAGTCCCCGACAGGGAAGGTACTCCGAAGAGACCCAGTACTTC
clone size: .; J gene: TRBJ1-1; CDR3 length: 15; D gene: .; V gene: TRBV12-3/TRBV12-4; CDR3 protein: CASSSRRSSGTEAFF; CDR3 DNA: TGTGCCAGCAGTTCCCGACGGTCTTCGGGGACTGAAGCTTTCTTT
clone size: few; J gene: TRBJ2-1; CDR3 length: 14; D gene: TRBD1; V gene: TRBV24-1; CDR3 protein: CATSDTGQYNEQFF; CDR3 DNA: TGTGCCACCAGTGATACGGGACAGTACAATGAGCAGTTCTTC
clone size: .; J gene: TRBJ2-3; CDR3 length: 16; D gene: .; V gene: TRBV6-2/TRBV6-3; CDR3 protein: CASSYDAAGWGDTQYF; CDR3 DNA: TGTGCCAGCAGTTACGACGCCGCAGGCTGGGGAGATACGCAGTATTTT
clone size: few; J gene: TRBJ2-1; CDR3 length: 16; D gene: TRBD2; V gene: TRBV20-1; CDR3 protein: CSARPPGLAAYNEQFF; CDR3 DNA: TGCAGTGCTAGACCGCCGGGACTAGCGGCGTACAATGAGCAGTTCTTC
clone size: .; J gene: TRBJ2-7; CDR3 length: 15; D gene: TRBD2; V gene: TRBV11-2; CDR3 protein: CASSLVVSGSYEQYF; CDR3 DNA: TGTGCCAGCAGCTTAGTAGTGAGCGGGAGCTACGAGCAGTACTTC
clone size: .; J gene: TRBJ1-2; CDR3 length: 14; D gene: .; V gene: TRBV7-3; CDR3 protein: CASSPGTQGTGYTF; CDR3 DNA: TGTGCCAGCAGCCCAGGGACCCAGGGGACTGGCTACACCTTC
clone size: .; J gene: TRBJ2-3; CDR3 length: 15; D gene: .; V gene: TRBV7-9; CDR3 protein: CASSDRNPDADTQYF; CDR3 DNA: TGTGCCAGCAGTGATAGAAACCCTGACGCTGATACGCAGTATTTT
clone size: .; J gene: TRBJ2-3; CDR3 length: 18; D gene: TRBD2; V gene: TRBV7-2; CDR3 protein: CASSLVGAGGTSTDTQYF; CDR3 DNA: TGTGCCAGCAGCTTAGTGGGAGCGGGAGGGACTAGCACAGATACGCAGTATTTT
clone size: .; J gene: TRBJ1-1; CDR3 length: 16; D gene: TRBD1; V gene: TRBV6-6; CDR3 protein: CASRDTGAPENTEAFF; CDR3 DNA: TGTGCCAGCAGGGACACAGGGGCCCCTGAGAACACTGAAGCTTTCTTT
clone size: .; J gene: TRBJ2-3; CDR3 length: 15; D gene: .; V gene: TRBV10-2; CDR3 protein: CASSEPIVSTDTQYF; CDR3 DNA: TGCGCCAGCAGTGAACCGATTGTAAGCACAGATACGCAGTATTTT
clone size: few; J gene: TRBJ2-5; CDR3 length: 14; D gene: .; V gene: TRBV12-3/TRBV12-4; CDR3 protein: CASSSTQSQETQYF; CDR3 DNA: TGTGCCAGCAGTTCCACACAATCCCAAGAGACCCAGTACTTC
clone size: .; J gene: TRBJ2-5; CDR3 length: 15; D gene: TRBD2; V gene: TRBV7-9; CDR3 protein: CASSFGTSGAETQYF; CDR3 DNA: TGTGCCAGCAGCTTCGGGACTAGCGGGGCAGAGACCCAGTACTTC
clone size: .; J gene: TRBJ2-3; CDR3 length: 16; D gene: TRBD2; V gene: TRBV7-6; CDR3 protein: CASSLERDGNTDTQYF; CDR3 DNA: TGTGCCAGCAGCTTAGAGCGGGACGGAAACACAGATACGCAGTATTTT
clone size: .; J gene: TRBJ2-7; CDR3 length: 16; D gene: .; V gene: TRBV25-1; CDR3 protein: CASSDYPGLLPTEQYF; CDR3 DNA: TGTGCCAGCAGTGATTACCCGGGGCTACTCCCGACCGAGCAGTACTTC
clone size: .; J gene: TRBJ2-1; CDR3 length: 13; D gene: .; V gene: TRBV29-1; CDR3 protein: CSVRGGASVEQFF; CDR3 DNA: TGCAGCGTGAGGGGGGGGGCATCCGTGGAGCAGTTCTTC